What follows is one T cell receptor (beta chain) and its context. The CDR3 is made up of 14 amino acids. Germline V lookup: CDR1 LGHNA, CDR2 YNFKEQ. V lost 4 bases and J lost 0, with 10 bases in between. These data originate in a study of blood T cells in healthy people across ages. Primed by a sample-barcoded 5' primer and a J-beta primer mix, a second PCR proceeded for about 6 to 11 cycles. Each cDNA molecule carried a tag from a template-switch adaptor that contained 12 random nucleotides. TCRdb re-analysed the 5' RACE reads in MiXCR, keeping a single row per CDR3 protein. The sample contains some 800,000 distinct CDR3 sequences, more than 20% of which appear only once. This same sample was also taken into another study, of T cells of mothers and their children.

Material: blood. The chain uses TRBV4-2 and TRBJ2-7; TRBD1 or TRBD2 may be the D gene (5 bases each). The TCR comes from a boy aged 5-17 years in good health. The CDR3 loop is CASSLQGVSYEQYF. CDR3 coding DNA: TGTGCCAGCAGCCTCCAGGGAGTCTCCTACGAGCAGTACTTC.